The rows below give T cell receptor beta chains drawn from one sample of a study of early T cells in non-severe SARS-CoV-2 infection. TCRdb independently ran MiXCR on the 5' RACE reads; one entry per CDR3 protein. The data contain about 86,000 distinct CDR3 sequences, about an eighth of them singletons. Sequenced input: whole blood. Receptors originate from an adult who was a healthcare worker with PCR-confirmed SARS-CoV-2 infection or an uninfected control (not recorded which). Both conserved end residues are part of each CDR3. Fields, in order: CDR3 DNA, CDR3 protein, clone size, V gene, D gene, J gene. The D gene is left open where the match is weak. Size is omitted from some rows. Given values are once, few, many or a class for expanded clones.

CDR3nt: TGCAGTGCTAGAGATCAGCCAGGGAGTGGAAAACTGTTTTTT
CDR3aa: CSARDQPGSGKLFF
abundance: few
v_gene: TRBV20-1
d_gene: -
j_gene: TRBJ1-4

CDR3nt: TGTGCCAGCAGTTACCCCAGGGAAGGGACAAAGAACTACAATGAGCAGTTCTTC
CDR3aa: CASSYPREGTKNYNEQFF
abundance: -
v_gene: TRBV6-6
d_gene: -
j_gene: TRBJ2-1

CDR3nt: TGTGCCAGCAGCTACCCAGGAAAAGAGACCCAGTACTTC
CDR3aa: CASSYPGKETQYF
abundance: many
v_gene: TRBV5-5
d_gene: -
j_gene: TRBJ2-5

CDR3nt: TGTGCCAGCAGAGCGGGAGCGAAGGGAATTGCCTACGAGCAGTACTTC
CDR3aa: CASRAGAKGIAYEQYF
abundance: few
v_gene: TRBV6-6
d_gene: TRBD2
j_gene: TRBJ2-7

CDR3nt: TGCAGTGCTAGGGGTTCTGTGAACACTGAAGCTTTCTTT
CDR3aa: CSARGSVNTEAFF
abundance: -
v_gene: TRBV20-1
d_gene: -
j_gene: TRBJ1-1

CDR3nt: TGTGCCAGCAGCTCAGGGGGTAGCGGGAGAAATGAGCAGTTCTTC
CDR3aa: CASSSGGSGRNEQFF
abundance: -
v_gene: TRBV3-1
d_gene: TRBD2
j_gene: TRBJ2-1

CDR3nt: TGCAGCGCGGGACACCCGAACCAAGAGACCCAGTACTTC
CDR3aa: CSAGHPNQETQYF
abundance: few
v_gene: TRBV29-1
d_gene: -
j_gene: TRBJ2-5

CDR3nt: TGTGCCAGCAGCTTGGGTCTAGGAATCACCGGGGAGCTGTTTTTT
CDR3aa: CASSLGLGITGELFF
abundance: -
v_gene: TRBV5-6
d_gene: -
j_gene: TRBJ2-2

CDR3nt: TGTGCCAGCAGCCTATACGGACTAGCGGGGAACAATGAGCAGTTCTTC
CDR3aa: CASSLYGLAGNNEQFF
abundance: few
v_gene: TRBV7-9
d_gene: TRBD2
j_gene: TRBJ2-1

CDR3nt: TGTGCCAGCAGCCAAGGATGGGGGCCTAGGGACGAGCAGTACTTC
CDR3aa: CASSQGWGPRDEQYF
abundance: few
v_gene: TRBV3-1
d_gene: -
j_gene: TRBJ2-7

CDR3nt: TGTGCCAGCAGCGGTCTAAGAGAGGGGATCTCCTACGAGCAGTACTTC
CDR3aa: CASSGLREGISYEQYF
abundance: -
v_gene: TRBV11-2
d_gene: -
j_gene: TRBJ2-7

CDR3nt: TGTGCCAGCAAGACTAGCGGAGCCTCCTACAATGAGCAGTTATTC
CDR3aa: CASKTSGASYNEQLF
abundance: -
v_gene: TRBV2
d_gene: TRBD2
j_gene: TRBJ2-1

CDR3nt: TGCGCCAGCAGCGTACTAGCGGGAGACGAGGATGAGCAGTTCTTC
CDR3aa: CASSVLAGDEDEQFF
abundance: -
v_gene: TRBV4-1
d_gene: TRBD2
j_gene: TRBJ2-1

CDR3nt: TGCAGTGCTAGGGCAGGGGGCTACCTAGATGAGCAGTTCTTC
CDR3aa: CSARAGGYLDEQFF
abundance: few
v_gene: TRBV20-1
d_gene: TRBD1
j_gene: TRBJ2-1

CDR3nt: TGTGCCAGCAGTCCGTCAATTTCAGGGTATGGAGCTTTCTTT
CDR3aa: CASSPSISGYGAFF
abundance: -
v_gene: TRBV12-3/TRBV12-4
d_gene: -
j_gene: TRBJ1-1

CDR3nt: TGCAGTGCTAGAGACACTGGGGGTCCTGGAAACATTCAGTACTTC
CDR3aa: CSARDTGGPGNIQYF
abundance: -
v_gene: TRBV20-1
d_gene: -
j_gene: TRBJ2-4

CDR3nt: TGTGCCAGCAGCCCCCAGGGTCCAGATACGCAGTATTTT
CDR3aa: CASSPQGPDTQYF
abundance: many
v_gene: TRBV12-3/TRBV12-4
d_gene: -
j_gene: TRBJ2-3

CDR3nt: TGTGCCAGCGGTTCAACAGCCGCCTATGGCTACACCTTC
CDR3aa: CASGSTAAYGYTF
abundance: -
v_gene: TRBV25-1
d_gene: -
j_gene: TRBJ1-2

CDR3nt: TGTGCCACCGGAGGTGTGGGGGAAGAGACCCAGTACTTC
CDR3aa: CATGGVGEETQYF
abundance: -
v_gene: TRBV24-1
d_gene: -
j_gene: TRBJ2-5

CDR3nt: TGTGCCAGCAGCCTGCCCATAACAGGAAACGAGCAGTACTTC
CDR3aa: CASSLPITGNEQYF
abundance: -
v_gene: TRBV11-2
d_gene: -
j_gene: TRBJ2-7

CDR3nt: TGTGCCAGCAGACTTCTTTCCGGGGGCGGGTATGGCTACACCTTC
CDR3aa: CASRLLSGGGYGYTF
abundance: -
v_gene: TRBV27
d_gene: -
j_gene: TRBJ1-2

CDR3nt: TGTGCCAGCAGTCCCGACGGCTTCTACGAGCAGTACTTC
CDR3aa: CASSPDGFYEQYF
abundance: few
v_gene: TRBV7-2
d_gene: -
j_gene: TRBJ2-7

CDR3nt: TGTGCCAGCAGCTTCGGGACTAGCGGGGTTTCTGGGGAGCAGTTCTTC
CDR3aa: CASSFGTSGVSGEQFF
abundance: many
v_gene: TRBV11-2
d_gene: TRBD2
j_gene: TRBJ2-1

CDR3nt: TGTGCCAGCCCCGTGGCAGCCTCTTTGGGGGTAGCGGTCTACAATGAGCAGTTCTTC
CDR3aa: CASPVAASLGVAVYNEQFF
abundance: -
v_gene: TRBV12-3/TRBV12-4
d_gene: -
j_gene: TRBJ2-1

CDR3nt: TGCGCCAGCAGTGAGTCAGAATCTAGCGGGAGTCGAAATACGCAGTATTTT
CDR3aa: CASSESESSGSRNTQYF
abundance: few
v_gene: TRBV10-2
d_gene: TRBD2
j_gene: TRBJ2-3

CDR3nt: TGTGCCATCAGTGAGTCAGGAGCGGGAGTGAACAATGAGCAGTTCTTC
CDR3aa: CAISESGAGVNNEQFF
abundance: many
v_gene: TRBV10-3
d_gene: TRBD2
j_gene: TRBJ2-1

CDR3nt: TGTGCCAGCAGCCCGGGTCTCGACGAGCAGTACTTC
CDR3aa: CASSPGLDEQYF
abundance: few
v_gene: TRBV7-9
d_gene: -
j_gene: TRBJ2-7

CDR3nt: TGTGCCAGCTGCCGATGGGCTATGTCTGAAAACACCATATATTTT
CDR3aa: CASCRWAMSENTIYF
abundance: -
v_gene: TRBV12-3/TRBV12-4
d_gene: -
j_gene: TRBJ1-3

CDR3nt: TGTGCCAGCAGCTTAGGCGCTCCTGGGGCCAACGTCCTGACTTTC
CDR3aa: CASSLGAPGANVLTF
abundance: many
v_gene: TRBV7-9
d_gene: -
j_gene: TRBJ2-6

CDR3nt: TGTGCCAGCAGCTTTCTGAATCAGTTAAACACTGAAGCTTTCTTT
CDR3aa: CASSFLNQLNTEAFF
abundance: -
v_gene: TRBV11-2
d_gene: -
j_gene: TRBJ1-1

CDR3nt: TGTGCCAGCAGTTTGTCGGACAGGGGTGGTCAGCCCCAGCATTTT
CDR3aa: CASSLSDRGGQPQHF
abundance: many
v_gene: TRBV28
d_gene: TRBD1
j_gene: TRBJ1-5

CDR3nt: TGTGCCACCAGTGATGTCCGGGGCAGGGACAGTACCTACAATGAGCAGTTCTTC
CDR3aa: CATSDVRGRDSTYNEQFF
abundance: -
v_gene: TRBV24-1
d_gene: TRBD1
j_gene: TRBJ2-1

CDR3nt: TGTGCCAGCAGCCCCGGGACAGGGGCGATGCACGAGCAGTACTTC
CDR3aa: CASSPGTGAMHEQYF
abundance: few
v_gene: TRBV7-3
d_gene: TRBD1
j_gene: TRBJ2-7

CDR3nt: TGTGCCAGCAGCTTCCCCGGGCACCTTTACGAGCAGTACTTC
CDR3aa: CASSFPGHLYEQYF
abundance: -
v_gene: TRBV7-9
d_gene: -
j_gene: TRBJ2-7

CDR3nt: TGCAGTGCCTGGACTAGCGGGAGGGGAAACAATGAGCAGTTCTTC
CDR3aa: CSAWTSGRGNNEQFF
abundance: many
v_gene: TRBV20-1
d_gene: TRBD2
j_gene: TRBJ2-1

CDR3nt: TGTGCCAGCAGCTTTGAAACGAGGCGGGGAGCTTTCTTT
CDR3aa: CASSFETRRGAFF
abundance: -
v_gene: TRBV5-5
d_gene: -
j_gene: TRBJ1-1

CDR3nt: TGTGCCAGCAAAAGGGAGGGAGGGCCCGCCGGGGAGCTGTTTTTT
CDR3aa: CASKREGGPAGELFF
abundance: once
v_gene: TRBV5-4
d_gene: TRBD2
j_gene: TRBJ2-2

CDR3nt: TGCAGCGTTAGAGGCCACGCTCGAGGTGAGCAGTTCTTC
CDR3aa: CSVRGHARGEQFF
abundance: -
v_gene: TRBV29-1
d_gene: -
j_gene: TRBJ2-1

CDR3nt: TGCGCCAGCAGCCGCGACGACAGGGCATATAGCAATCAGCCCCAGCATTTT
CDR3aa: CASSRDDRAYSNQPQHF
abundance: many
v_gene: TRBV4-1
d_gene: TRBD1
j_gene: TRBJ1-5

CDR3nt: TGCAGTGCTATGACTAGCGGGAGGGCCTATGAGCAGTTCTTC
CDR3aa: CSAMTSGRAYEQFF
abundance: few
v_gene: TRBV20-1
d_gene: TRBD2
j_gene: TRBJ2-1

CDR3nt: TGTGCCAGCAGCTTCGAGGACAGACCTCTATCAGGGCCTAACTATGGCTACACCTTC
CDR3aa: CASSFEDRPLSGPNYGYTF
abundance: few
v_gene: TRBV7-8
d_gene: -
j_gene: TRBJ1-2

CDR3nt: TGCGCCAGCAGCCAGTGGCCTGGTGAGCAGTTCTTC
CDR3aa: CASSQWPGEQFF
abundance: -
v_gene: TRBV4-1
d_gene: -
j_gene: TRBJ2-1

CDR3nt: TGTGCCAGCAGTTCGAGAGTCCTCGACGAGCAGTACTTC
CDR3aa: CASSSRVLDEQYF
abundance: few
v_gene: TRBV27
d_gene: -
j_gene: TRBJ2-7

CDR3nt: TGCAGCGTACAGCATCCTTCCGACGGAGCCAAAAACATTCAGTACTTC
CDR3aa: CSVQHPSDGAKNIQYF
abundance: few
v_gene: TRBV29-1
d_gene: -
j_gene: TRBJ2-4

CDR3nt: TGTGCCAGCAGTTGGGGGTACGGCAGCCGGGCAGATACGCAGTATTTT
CDR3aa: CASSWGYGSRADTQYF
abundance: -
v_gene: TRBV28
d_gene: -
j_gene: TRBJ2-3

CDR3nt: TGTGCCAGCAGCCTCCTTGCCCGGGATCAGCCCCAGCATTTT
CDR3aa: CASSLLARDQPQHF
abundance: few
v_gene: TRBV5-5
d_gene: -
j_gene: TRBJ1-5

CDR3nt: TGTGCCAGCAGTTCCCTGGGACTAGCGGGATTCCATGAGCAGTTCTTC
CDR3aa: CASSSLGLAGFHEQFF
abundance: many
v_gene: TRBV6-6
d_gene: TRBD2
j_gene: TRBJ2-1

CDR3nt: TGTGCCAGCAGCCACGATGGAGAGCGAGAAGCTTTCTTT
CDR3aa: CASSHDGEREAFF
abundance: few
v_gene: TRBV5-5
d_gene: -
j_gene: TRBJ1-1

CDR3nt: TGTGCCAGCAGCTTCAATTTCAGGGACGGGAATAATTCACCCCTCCACTTT
CDR3aa: CASSFNFRDGNNSPLHF
abundance: few
v_gene: TRBV27
d_gene: -
j_gene: TRBJ1-6

CDR3nt: TGTACCAGCTCACTCTCAGGCCAGAATGAAAAACTGTTTTTT
CDR3aa: CTSSLSGQNEKLFF
abundance: -
v_gene: TRBV18
d_gene: -
j_gene: TRBJ1-4

CDR3nt: TGTGCCAACAGGGCGACAGGAGCCCAAGAGACCCAGTACTTC
CDR3aa: CANRATGAQETQYF
abundance: -
v_gene: TRBV7-6
d_gene: -
j_gene: TRBJ2-5

CDR3nt: TGCAGCGCCGGGAGGACAGGGGGCAAGAACGAGCAGTACTTC
CDR3aa: CSAGRTGGKNEQYF
abundance: -
v_gene: TRBV29-1
d_gene: TRBD1
j_gene: TRBJ2-7

CDR3nt: TGTGCCAGCAGTTCCGACAGCGTAATACCCTCCTACGAGCAGTACTTC
CDR3aa: CASSSDSVIPSYEQYF
abundance: few
v_gene: TRBV7-6
d_gene: -
j_gene: TRBJ2-7